The 23 T cell receptor beta chains presented below share a single source sample, sequenced in a study of Tregs in tolerant kidney transplant recipients. TCRdb's copy holds only in-frame clones and misses some; the assay was immunoSEQ multiplex PCR. The sample includes about 94,000 clones, roughly 93% of them seen just once. The input for sequencing was CD4+ T cells from blood, taken before the transplant. The source is a human donor who received a combined kidney and bone marrow transplant.

This chain uses TRBV7-2 with TRBJ2-5; 8 positions agree with TRBD2. Looked up from germline, CDR1 is SGHTA and CDR2 is FQGNSA. The V segment lost 2 bases and the J segment 9 bases; nucleotides outside the gene matches: 11. This CDR3 comprises 15 residues. The CDR3 loop reads CASSLTSGPLKAQYF. As DNA, the CDR3 is TGTGCCAGCAGCTTAACTAGCGGTCCCCTCAAGGCCCAGTACTTC.

The chain is built from TRBV7-2 and TRBJ2-1; weak D call: TRBD2 (5 bases). CDR1 is SGHTA, CDR2 FQGNSA, per germline. V lost 8 bases, J lost 3 bases, and 8 bases lay in between. CDR3 length equals 12 residues. The CDR3 DNA sequence: TGTGCCAGCGGGAGCGGCTACAATGAGCAGTTCTTC. Its translation is CASGSGYNEQFF. The full variable domain, its missing parts supplied by reference TRBV7-2 and TRBJ2-1, is GAGVSQSPSNKVTEKGKDVELRCDPISGHTALYWYRQSLGQGLEFLIYFQGNSAPDKSGLPSDRFSAERTGGSVSTLTIQRTQQEDSAVYLCASGSGYNEQFFGPGTRLTVL.

The chain employs TRBV2 and TRBJ2-1; D possibly corresponds to TRBD1 (5 bases). This CDR3 is 12 amino acids long. With 6 bases removed from V and 8 bases from J, the gap between germline ends came to 11 bases. Germline assignment: CDR1 SNHLY and CDR2 FYNNEI. Here the CDR3 reads CASSLGPDEQFF. Here the CDR3 DNA reads TGTGCCAGCAGCTTGGGGCCGGATGAGCAGTTCTTC.

The genes are TRBV18 and TRBJ1-1, with 11 bases fitting TRBD1. Germline V gene data show CDR1 as KGHSH and CDR2 as LQKENI. The length of the CDR3 is 16 residues. V was pared by 3 bases and J by 5 bases, with 8 bases of the junction left unmatched. Here the CDR3 reads CASSPTRTGGATEAFF. In nucleotides, the CDR3 is TGTGCCAGCTCACCCACAAGGACAGGGGGCGCGACTGAAGCTTTCTTT.

The chain combines TRBV5-4 with TRBJ1-2; 7 bases line up with TRBD1. Looked up from germline, CDR1 is SGHNT and CDR2 is YYREEE (reference sequence). J gave up 4 bases and V 4 bases, and 7 bases lay outside the gene matches. The CDR3 is 14 residues long. The CDR3 DNA reads as TGTGCCAGCAGCCCTATCAGGGACAGCTATGGCTACACCTTC. Translating it yields CASSPIRDSYGYTF.

This chain uses TRBV12-5 with TRBJ2-1; a possible D gene is TRBD2 (6 bases). Per germline, CDR1 LGHNT and CDR2 FRNRAP. Trimming took off 5 bases at V and 0 bases at J, with 17 bases between the two ends. The CDR3 extends over 17 amino acids. The CDR3: CASGPSHGGFSYNEQFF. CDR3 nucleotide sequence: TGTGCTAGTGGTCCGTCGCACGGGGGTTTCTCCTACAATGAGCAGTTCTTC.

V and J are TRBV10-3 and TRBJ2-3; 11 bases align to TRBD2. V shed 3 bases and J 2 bases; nucleotides not matched to a gene: 13. Germline CDR1 reads ENHRY; CDR2 reads SYGVKD. The CDR3 contains 19 residues. The CDR3 loop reads CAISEASYVLAGDTDTQYF. The CDR3 nucleotides read TGTGCCATCAGTGAAGCATCCTACGTACTAGCGGGGGACACAGATACGCAGTATTTT.

The chain is built from TRBV27 and TRBJ2-7; a weak D match, TRBD1 (6 bases). Germline CDR1 reads MNHEY; CDR2 reads SMNVEV (reference sequence). This CDR3 comprises 15 residues. V was cut by 6 bases and J by 0 bases, with 15 bases left in between. CDR3 bases: TGTGCCAGCAGGGCTGGACAGACCCTCTCCTACGAGCAGTACTTC. It specifies CASRAGQTLSYEQYF.

V and J are TRBV9 and TRBJ2-1; TRBD2 agrees at 9 bases. V was pared by 4 bases and J by 2 bases, with 4 bases of the junction left unmatched. Germline V gene data show CDR1 as SGDLS and CDR2 as YYNGEE. The CDR3 loop spans 15 amino acids. CDR3 sequence (DNA): TGTGCCAGCAGCCCCATAGCGGGGGCCTACAATGAGCAGTTCTTC. Its translation is CASSPIAGAYNEQFF.

This chain links TRBV7-2 with TRBJ1-5; possibly TRBD1 for D (6 bases). Per germline, CDR1 SGHTA and CDR2 FQGNSA. V was pared by 5 bases and J by 1 base, with 18 bases between. The CDR3 sequence is 17 residues long. In nucleotides, the CDR3 is TGTGCCAGCAGCCGGGGGGCAGGGACCCTAAGCAATCAGCCCCAGCATTTT. Its protein is CASSRGAGTLSNQPQHF.

The CDR3 loop reads CASRWDINTEAFF. The CDR3 coding sequence is TGTGCCAGCAGGTGGGACATAAACACTGAAGCTTTCTTT. The chain carries TRBV6-5 and TRBJ1-1, with D perhaps TRBD1 (6 bases). Germline V gene data show CDR1 as MNHEY and CDR2 as SVGAGI. The CDR3 has 13 residues. Trimming cost V 6 bases and J 2 bases, with 10 bases left between them.

The chain is built from TRBV4-1 and TRBJ1-2, with a possible D match to TRBD1 (6 bases). There are 15 residues in the CDR3. Germline CDR1 is MGHRA and CDR2 is YSYEKL. Trimming stripped 2 bases from V and 6 bases from J, with 16 bases between. CDR3 nucleotide sequence: TGCGCCAGCAGCCAACTCAGCTGGGGGCTGGATGGCTACACCTTC. Translation: CASSQLSWGLDGYTF.

J is TRBJ2-7 and V is TRBV11-2; maybe TRBD2 (7 bases). The CDR3 loop spans 17 amino acids. V lost 2 bases and J 1 base, leaving 18 bases between the germline ends. Germline loops: CDR1 SGHAT, CDR2 FQNNGV. The CDR3 protein is CASSLIRGRGDSYEQYF. As DNA, the CDR3 is TGTGCCAGCAGCTTAATCAGAGGGAGGGGGGATTCCTACGAGCAGTACTTC.

The chain uses TRBV7-6 and TRBJ2-3; 8 nucleotides match TRBD1. Looked up from germline, CDR1 is SGHVS and CDR2 is FNYEAQ. Unmatched junction bases numbered 11, after V lost 4 bases and J lost 2 bases. The CDR3 runs 17 residues. The CDR3 DNA is TGTGCCAGCAGCTGGAGCAGGGGGCGAGGAAACACAGATACGCAGTATTTT. Its protein product is CASSWSRGRGNTDTQYF.

The chain couples TRBV5-6 to TRBJ1-2; D not certain. The V gene's germline CDR1 is SGHDT and CDR2 YYEEEE. The germline V and J ends were trimmed by 0 bases and 4 bases, with 13 bases remaining between them. CDR3 length: 15 amino acids. CDR3 region: CASSLGGVGTYGYTF. The CDR3 DNA reads as TGTGCCAGCAGCTTGGGCGGGGTCGGCACCTATGGCTACACCTTC.

Note on this clone: The sample has other DNA sequences that encode this CDR3 too. The chain joins TRBV2 to TRBJ1-6; D is ambiguous. V shed 6 bases and J shed 13 bases, with 10 bases lying between them. The CDR3 has 11 residues. CDR1 and CDR2 (germline): SNHLY, FYNNEI. CDR3 region: CASRQFSPLHF. The CDR3 coding sequence is TGTGCCAGCAGACAGTTTTCCCCCCTCCACTTT.

The chain links TRBV7-9 to TRBJ1-1, with D perhaps matching TRBD1 (6 bases). Looked up from germline, CDR1 is SEHNR and CDR2 is FQNEAQ (reference sequence). V lost 5 bases and J 4 bases, leaving 11 bases between the germline ends. The CDR3 is 13 residues long. The CDR3 bases are TGTGCCAGCAGCGTGCAGACAGGCACTGAAGCTTTCTTT. Amino acids: CASSVQTGTEAFF.

Points on this clone: Relative to the germline gene, one junction end is altered; a read error may explain this. The gene calls are TRBV18 and TRBJ2-7, with D unclear. The CDR3 spans 13 residues. Looked up from germline, CDR1 is KGHSH and CDR2 is LQKENI. The CDR3 coding sequence is TGTGCCAGCTCACCACCTAGCAGCTACGAGCAGTGCTTC. Translation gives CASSPPSSYEQCF.

V and J are TRBV5-1 and TRBJ1-5, with D possibly matching TRBD1 (6 bases). Trimming cost V 4 bases and J 8 bases, with 22 bases left between them. Germline CDR1 reads SGHRS; CDR2 reads YFSETQ. The CDR3 spans 16 residues. The CDR3 region has the DNA TGCGCCAGCAGCCCCCTCCCACAGGGCCCATCTGAGCCCCAGCATTTT. Its translation: CASSPLPQGPSEPQHF.

This chain links TRBV19 with TRBJ2-6; no clear D gene. V lost 1 base, J lost 1 base, and 5 bases lay in between. CDR1 is LNHDA and CDR2 is SQIVND in the germline V gene (reference sequence). The CDR3 has 15 residues. The CDR3 nucleotides are TGTGCCAGTAGTATAGGGGCATCTGGGGCCAACGTCCTGACTTTC. Its translation is CASSIGASGANVLTF.

The chain uses TRBV5-4 and TRBJ1-2, with 9 bases fitting TRBD1. Germline V lookup: CDR1 SGHNT, CDR2 YYREEE (reference sequence). V lost 4 bases, J lost 3 bases, and 13 bases stayed unmatched. This CDR3 comprises 17 residues. For the CDR3, the DNA is TGTGCCAGCAGCCTAGGACAGGGGACCGATTCGTACTATGGCTACACCTTC. Translation gives CASSLGQGTDSYYGYTF. The whole variable domain, remainder taken from reference TRBV5-4 and TRBJ1-2, is ETGVTQSPTHLIKTRGQQVTLRCSSQSGHNTVSWYQQALGQGPQFIFQYYREEENGRGNFPPRFSGLQFPNYSSELNVNALELDDSALYLCASSLGQGTDSYYGYTFGSGTRLTVV.

This clone was seen just once. The chain couples TRBV6-1 to TRBJ1-5; the D is unclear. The germline CDR1 and CDR2 sequences are MNHNS and SASEGT. There are 17 residues in the CDR3. Trimming left V 2 bases short and J 2 bases short, with 16 bases between. The CDR3 sequence is CASSERRYGRGNQPQHF. The CDR3 DNA sequence: TGTGCCAGCAGTGAAAGGCGGTATGGTAGAGGCAATCAGCCCCAGCATTTT.

The chain has TRBV6-1 and TRBJ1-5; D gene ambiguous. Germline loops: CDR1 MNHNS, CDR2 SASEGT. The CDR3 extends over 13 amino acids. V was shortened by 5 bases and J by 10 bases, with 15 bases between the two germline ends. CDR3 sequence reads: CASSKTTRPPQHF. The CDR3 DNA is TGTGCCAGCAGTAAAACGACACGTCCCCCCCAGCATTTT.